This T cell receptor (beta chain) appears in the sequencing data of a study of cytomegalovirus exposure and HLA in healthy donors. Study observations and caveats: Data from an earlier analysis indicated that most TCR beta V segments were productive either about 87% or about 30% of the time. There were some public TCRs occurring in many donors, but most TCR sequences were rare. Sequencing artifact likely explains a cluster of highly shared sequence variants.

PCR employed 60 Vbeta and 13 Jbeta primers. How the authors handled the data: In a later analysis, of 79 million or so unique beta chains, roughly 11 million appeared in at least two donors. Here immunoSEQ multiplex PCR was the method, and the copy in TCRdb shows in-frame clones only, minus some. V and J calls and clone size come straight from that table; D and trimming were deduced from the DNA. Of about 150,000 clones in the sample, around 63% were seen once. V shed 4 bases and J shed 1 base, with 14 bases lying between them. Germline values: CDR1 LGHNA, CDR2 YNFKEQ. The CDR3 runs to 16 residues. Details on this clone: Its antigen is not identified.

V gene TRBV4-2 combines with J gene TRBJ1-5, with D tentatively TRBD1 (6 bases). Source material: PBMCs. The source is a human donor in good health. The CDR3 loop is CASSPRGGASNQPQHF. For the CDR3, the DNA is TGTGCCAGCAGCCCCAGGGGAGGGGCAAGCAATCAGCCCCAGCATTTT.